The next 8 T cell receptor beta chains were all read from a single sample in a study of T-cell reconstitution after alpha-beta-depleted transplantation in children. TCRbeta library preparation incorporated unique molecular identifiers. One entry per CDR3 protein, called by TCRdb with MiXCR from the PCR reads. The sample lists a few hundred thousand distinct CDR3 sequences, roughly 14% seen once, with approximately 4.3% in the top ten. The input for sequencing was PBMCs, taken from the stem cell graft. Receptors were obtained from a human donor who donated a stem cell graft to a child with Fanconi anemia.

This clonotype appeared a few times. The rearrangement joins TRBV7-2 to TRBJ2-1; 9 positions match TRBD1. The CDR3 loop spans 15 amino acids. V lost 5 bases, J lost 7 bases, and 9 bases stayed unmatched. The germline V gene encodes CDR1 SGHTA and CDR2 FQGNSA. The CDR3, as DNA: TGTGCCAGCAGCCTCCTCCGGGACAGGGTGAATGAGCAGTTCTTC. Its translation: CASSLLRDRVNEQFF.

In this sample, this clonotype turned up a few times. The V and J genes are TRBV20-1 and TRBJ2-4; D is possibly TRBD2 (5 bases). The CDR3 is 14 amino acids. Trimming stripped 2 bases from V and 1 base from J, with 9 bases between. Looked up from germline, CDR1 is DFQATT and CDR2 is SNEGSKA (reference sequence). CDR3 nucleotide sequence: TGCAGTGCTAGATCCGGGGATGCCAAAAACATTCAGTACTTC. This gives the protein CSARSGDAKNIQYF.

In this sample, this clonotype turned up many times. The V and J genes are TRBV14 and TRBJ2-1; TRBD1 agrees at 9 bases. CDR1 is SGHDN and CDR2 is FVKESK in the germline V gene. The CDR3 has 14 residues. V gave up 5 bases and J gave up 3 bases; unmatched junction bases: 2. DNA of the CDR3: TGTGCCAGCAGCAAGGGACAGGGCTACAATGAGCAGTTCTTC. Its protein is CASSKGQGYNEQFF.

V usage is TRBV5-1 and J usage is TRBJ1-1; D is unresolved. Per the germline V gene, CDR1 is SGHRS and CDR2 is YFSETQ. The CDR3 has 14 amino acids. With 5 bases removed from V and 1 base from J, the gap between germline ends came to 12 bases. The CDR3 reads CASRPGAENTEAFF. The CDR3 region has the DNA TGCGCCAGCAGGCCGGGTGCGGAGAACACTGAAGCTTTCTTT.

This clonotype was seen a handful of times. This sequence joins TRBV24-1 and TRBJ2-1, with D possibly matching TRBD2 (5 bases). Germline CDR1 and CDR2: KGHDR and SFDVKD. Trimming pared 3 bases from V and 8 bases from J, leaving 16 bases between. This CDR3 comprises 15 residues. In DNA form, the CDR3 reads TGTGCCACCAGTGATATGGGCCTCGACGGGGATGAGCAGTTCTTC. Amino acids: CATSDMGLDGDEQFF.

This clonotype was counted ten times or more. The chain uses TRBV11-2 and TRBJ2-5; D uncertain. Trimming cost V 4 bases and J 5 bases, with 14 bases left between them. CDR1 and CDR2 from the germline V gene are SGHAT and FQNNGV. The CDR3 runs to 14 residues. CDR3 protein: CASSSSRLGETQYF. In DNA, the CDR3 is TGTGCCAGCAGCTCCTCTCGGTTGGGGGAGACCCAGTACTTC.

This clonotype was seen only a few times. The chain employs TRBV11-2 and TRBJ2-7; TRBD1 agrees at 9 bases. J was trimmed by 10 bases and V by 5 bases; bases with no gene match: 6. This CDR3 has 12 amino acids. Looked up from germline, CDR1 is SGHAT and CDR2 is FQNNGV. CDR3 region: CASSLGTGQQYV. As DNA, the CDR3 is TGTGCCAGCAGCCTCGGGACAGGGCAACAGTACGTC.

This clonotype is judged medium-sized. CDR3 loop: CASSQDPGPQGTDTQYF. The DNA for the CDR3 is TGCGCCAGCAGCCAAGATCCGGGACCTCAAGGCACAGATACGCAGTATTTT. The gene calls are TRBV4-3 and TRBJ2-3; the D gene could be TRBD1 or TRBD2 (5 bases each). CDR3 size: 17 residues. Trimming removed 0 bases from V and 1 base from J, with 14 bases in between. CDR1 is LGHNA and CDR2 is YSLEER in the germline V gene.